Included here is one T cell receptor (beta chain) sequence, with context. The sample holds many counts of this clonotype. Its cognate antigen has yet to be identified. No base qualities exist here, and no much larger clone lies one base off it. V is trimmed back by 3 bases and J by 7 bases, and the junction contains 6 bases that no gene match accounts for. There are 14 amino acids in the CDR3, from cysteine to phenylalanine inclusive. CDR3 DNA is the only sequence kept; it has 42 bases, read in frame from the first base. In the germline V gene, CDR1 corresponds to KGHSH and CDR2 to LQKENI. The sample comes from a study of T cells after yellow fever vaccination (dated by TCRdb to about 2019). With respect to the entire study: The SMART-Seq v4 Ultra Low Input RNA kit was used to prepare libraries from fractions with low cell numbers. To follow T-cell clones before and after primary and booster YFV17D yellow fever vaccination, bulk TCR alpha and beta repertoires were sequenced over time. Two healthy male donors, one aged 18 to 30 and one aged 30 to 40 years, were included in the cohort. Blood samples were taken at several timepoints before and after primary and secondary immunization, and bulk PBMC replicates and cell subsets were isolated.

The instrument was an Illumina NovaSeq 6000. TCR cDNA was synthesized by 5'RACE template switching, which introduced a universal primer site and unique molecular identifiers. Priming for cDNA synthesis came from both the TCR alpha and TCR beta constant segments. Library amplification involved two PCR steps, and the second step added sample barcodes and sequencing adapters. Libraries were sequenced on Illumina HiSeq 2500 (2x100 bp) or NovaSeq (2x150 bp). The paper's data handling went like this. Demultiplexing of reads and collapsing into UMI consensus sequences were performed with MIGEC, and V(D)J alignment was carried out with MiXCR. Using edgeR on replicate PBMC samples, clonotypes were called vaccine-responding if FDR was below 0.01 and the log2 fold change was above 5 up to day 15. Bulk clonotypes were assigned CD4 or CD8 identity according to which sequenced CD4 or CD8 repertoire held them at higher abundance. TCRdb reprocessing: public reads trimmed at Q25 with fastp, clones called with MiXCR, in-frame beta chains kept. Rows are unified per CDR3 protein, each entry keeping the most common DNA and genes. TCRdb assigned the V and J calls; the authors' analysis was not used. Recorded for this sample are a few hundred thousand distinct CDR3 sequences; approximately 3% of them occurred a single time. The ten largest clones represent under 3.5% of the sample.

Paper-wide results and their limitations: Compared with the primary T-cell response, the secondary T-cell response was faster but weaker, reaching its peak on day 5 rather than on day 15. A small share of clonotypes occurred in both CD4 and CD8 compartments, likely arising from convergent recombination. Computational filtering was needed because FACS-sorted repertoires could contain abundant contaminating clonotypes from the bulk population. Most clones expanded after primary vaccination (almost 98% of CD4 and approximately 86% of CD8) were re-detected after the booster, suggesting that broad memory maintenance occurred. Because only a couple of donors were included in the study, the extent to which the findings can be generalized is limited.

This specimen's treatment or condition label, interpreted: live attenuated yellow fever vaccine strain. PBMCs were isolated from peripheral blood using a standard Ficoll-Paque protocol. CD4 and CD8 T-cell fractions were isolated with Dynabeads CD4 and CD8 positive selection kits. TriZol was used to extract RNA from bulk PBMCs, from CD4 and CD8 fractions, and from dextramer-positive and dextramer-negative fractions. Here the sequenced sample was CD4+ T cells sorted from PBMCs, taken 10 days after the yellow fever booster vaccination. This sequence was found in a man aged 18-30 years who received the YFV17D yellow fever vaccine. The chain employs TRBV18 and TRBJ1-5; 7 middle bases align to TRBD1. The sequenced DNA: TGTGCCAGCTCACCTAACAGGGGAGGGCAGCCCCAGCATTTT. It translates to CASSPNRGGQPQHF.